The source of this TCR beta chain is a study of blood T cell repertoires in COVID-19. Study in general: Collection of acute and convalescent COVID-19 samples took place in the United States, Italy and Spain. Sources were T cells, B-cell-depleted T cells, or PBMCs; the material itself was cDNA or gDNA.

The protocol was immunoSEQ multiplex PCR, while the TCRdb copy is restricted to in-frame clones and leaves out a portion. The sample yields just under 95,000 clones, over 70% seen once. This clonotype was sampled from a human donor in a cohort sampled during active COVID-19. Sequenced material: peripheral blood.

The CDR3 nucleotides are TGTGCCAGTAGTATAGGAGTGGGCGGGGGCCCCCCCGGGGAGCTGTTTTTT. Protein: CASSIGVGGGPPGELFF. The V gene is TRBV19, the J gene TRBJ2-2, with a weak D call TRBD2 (7 bases). V lost 1 base and J lost 6, with 18 bases in between. Germline lookup yields CDR1 LNHDA and CDR2 SQIVND (reference sequence). CDR3 size: 17 residues.